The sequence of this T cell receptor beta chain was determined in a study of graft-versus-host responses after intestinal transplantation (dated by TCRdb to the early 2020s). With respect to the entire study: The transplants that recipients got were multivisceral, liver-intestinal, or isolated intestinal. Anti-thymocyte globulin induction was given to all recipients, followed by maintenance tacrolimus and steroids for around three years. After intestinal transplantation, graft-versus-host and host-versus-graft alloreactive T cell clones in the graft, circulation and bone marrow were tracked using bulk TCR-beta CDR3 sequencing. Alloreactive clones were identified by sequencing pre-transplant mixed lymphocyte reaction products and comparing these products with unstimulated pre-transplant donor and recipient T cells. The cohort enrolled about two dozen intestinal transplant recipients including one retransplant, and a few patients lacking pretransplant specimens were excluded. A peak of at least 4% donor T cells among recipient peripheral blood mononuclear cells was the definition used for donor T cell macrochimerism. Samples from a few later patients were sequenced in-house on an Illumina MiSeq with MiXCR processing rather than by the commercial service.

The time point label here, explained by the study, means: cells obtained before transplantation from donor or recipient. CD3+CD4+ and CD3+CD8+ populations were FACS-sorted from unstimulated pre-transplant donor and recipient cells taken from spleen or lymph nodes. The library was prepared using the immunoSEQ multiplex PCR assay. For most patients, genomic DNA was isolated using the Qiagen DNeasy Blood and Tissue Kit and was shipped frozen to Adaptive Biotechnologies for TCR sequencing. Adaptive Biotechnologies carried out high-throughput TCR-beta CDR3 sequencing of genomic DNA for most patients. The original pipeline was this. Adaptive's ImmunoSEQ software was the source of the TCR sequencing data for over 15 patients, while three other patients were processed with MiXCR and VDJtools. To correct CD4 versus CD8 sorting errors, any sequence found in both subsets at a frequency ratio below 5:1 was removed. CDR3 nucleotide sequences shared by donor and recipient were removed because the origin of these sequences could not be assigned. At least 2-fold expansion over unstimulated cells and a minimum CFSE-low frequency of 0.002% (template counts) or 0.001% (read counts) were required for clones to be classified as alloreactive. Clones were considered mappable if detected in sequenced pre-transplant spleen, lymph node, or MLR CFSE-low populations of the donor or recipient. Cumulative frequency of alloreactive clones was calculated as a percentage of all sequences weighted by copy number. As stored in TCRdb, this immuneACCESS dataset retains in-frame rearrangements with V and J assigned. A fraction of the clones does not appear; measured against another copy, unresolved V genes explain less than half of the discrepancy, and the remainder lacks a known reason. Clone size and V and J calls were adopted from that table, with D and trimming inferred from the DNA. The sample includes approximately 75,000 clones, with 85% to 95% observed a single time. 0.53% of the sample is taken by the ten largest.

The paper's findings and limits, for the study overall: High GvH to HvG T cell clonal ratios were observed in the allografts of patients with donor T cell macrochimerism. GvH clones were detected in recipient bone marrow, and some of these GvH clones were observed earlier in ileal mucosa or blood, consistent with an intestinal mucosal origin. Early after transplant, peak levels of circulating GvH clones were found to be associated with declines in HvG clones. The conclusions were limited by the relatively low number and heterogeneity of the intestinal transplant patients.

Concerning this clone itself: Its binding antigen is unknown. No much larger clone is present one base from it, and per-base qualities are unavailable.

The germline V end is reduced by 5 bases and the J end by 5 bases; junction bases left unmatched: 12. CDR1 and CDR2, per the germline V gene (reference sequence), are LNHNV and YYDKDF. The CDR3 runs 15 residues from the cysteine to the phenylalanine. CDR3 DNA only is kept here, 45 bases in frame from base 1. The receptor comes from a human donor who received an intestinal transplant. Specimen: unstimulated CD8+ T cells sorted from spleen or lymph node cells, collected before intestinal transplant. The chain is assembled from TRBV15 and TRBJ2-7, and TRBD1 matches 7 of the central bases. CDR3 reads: CATSYEGTARNEQYF. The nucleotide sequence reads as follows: TGTGCCACCAGCTACGAAGGGACAGCCCGGAACGAGCAGTACTTC.